A single T cell receptor (beta chain) is shown here with its context. Its antigen remains unidentified. Researchers reported sorting CD4+ naive, central memory, regulatory and stem cell-like memory cells via CD45RO/CCR7/CD25/CD127/CD95/CD27. This specimen comes from a study of beta chain features in type 1 diabetes. Study context: Across the samples, approximately 110,000,000 sorted cells were examined in total.

Germline values: CDR1 DFQATT, CDR2 SNEGSKA (reference sequence). The CDR3 runs to 10 residues. The ends were cut back, 5 bases at V and 11 bases at J, with 12 bases in the middle. Whole-study findings and limits: Patients with type 1 diabetes carried fewer insertions and had more deletions at their VDJ junctions. Patients showed naive, central memory and Treg TCRB repertoires that appeared more similar than those of healthy donors.

Reverse transcription of all isolated RNA meant that expressed TCRB transcripts were sequenced. Sequencing was performed with immunoSEQ multiplex PCR; in TCRdb, only in-frame clones are kept and a portion is missing. The table records around 150,000 clones, under 9.5% of them present only once. This chain joins TRBV20-1 and TRBJ1-1; tentative D call: TRBD1 (6 bases). Sequencing was done on a sample of central memory CD4+ T cells from blood. The sequence derives from a young man in good health. The CDR3 DNA reads TGCAGTGCTGAGGGGGTTGTGGCTTTCTTT. It yields the protein CSAEGVVAFF.